This T cell receptor beta chain came from a study of shared clonotypes between healthy human individuals. With respect to this clone: Its antigen remains unidentified.

Sequenced by immunoSEQ multiplex PCR; TCRdb stores in-frame clones only, minus some. The data show 1.5 million to 2.5 million clones, about 95% seen once. CDR1 is MNHNS and CDR2 is SASEGT in the germline V gene. V was cut by 6 bases and J by 6 bases, with 14 bases left in between. CDR3 length: 14 amino acids. Naive CD8 cells comprised CD45RO-negative, CCR7-positively selected cells, excluding terminally differentiated effector memory CD45RA+ cells. Findings of the study overall: Clonotype sharing among donors, it was expected, would be affected by sequencing depth.

The source of this sequence is a man between 18 and 35 years old in good health. This chain uses TRBV6-1 with TRBJ2-2; D gene unclear. Sequenced: naive CD8+ T cells sorted from blood. CDR3 in DNA: TGTGCCAGCAGCCCCCCAGTGGGTGCCGGGGAGCTGTTTTTT. Amino acid sequence: CASSPPVGAGELFF.